A selection of T cell receptor beta chains follows, all from one sample in a study of T cell responses to AZD1222 COVID-19 vaccine. The assay was immunoSEQ multiplex PCR, and TCRdb's table has in-frame clones only and misses some. The profile shows approximately 80,000 clones, about 87% of them singletons. This material consisted of peripheral blood, taken on day 0 of AZD1222 vaccination. These receptors came from an adult in good health. Both conserved end residues are part of each CDR3. D genes are given only for firm matches. Where a row states a size, it is once, few, many or the class of an expanded clone; other rows omit it.

V	J	size	D	DNA	CDR3
TRBV5-6	TRBJ2-1	once	TRBD2	TGTGCCAGCAGCTTGCGGGGGGGCTCCTACAATGAGCAGTTCTTC	CASSLRGGSYNEQFF
TRBV27	TRBJ2-7	.	TRBD1	TGTGCCAGCAGTACCGGGGACAGGAGGTCGTTTCCCCAGTACTTC	CASSTGDRRSFPQYF
TRBV15	TRBJ1-2	.	.	TGTGCCACCAGCAGGTTGGCAGACTATGGCTACACCTTC	CATSRLADYGYTF
TRBV28	TRBJ1-5	.	TRBD1	TGTGCCAGCAGTTTATCATCAGGGGGCGTTTTGCCCCAGCATTTT	CASSLSSGGVLPQHF
TRBV27	TRBJ1-1	.	TRBD1	TGTGCCAGCAGTTTACTCCCCCGACAGGGACGATTGAACACTGAAGCTTTCTTT	CASSLLPRQGRLNTEAFF
TRBV4-3	TRBJ2-1	.	TRBD2	TGCGCCAGCAGCCAAGGCCCTAGCGGGGCCTACAATGAGCAGTTCTTC	CASSQGPSGAYNEQFF
TRBV15	TRBJ2-6	.	.	TGTGCCACCAGCTATATCTGGGCTAGCTCTGGGGCCAACGTCCTGACTTTC	CATSYIWASSGANVLTF
TRBV3-1/TRBV3-2	TRBJ1-1	.	.	TGTGCCAGCACTAGGACGGATCTTTACATGAACACTGAAGCTTTCTTT	CASTRTDLYMNTEAFF
TRBV5-1	TRBJ2-7	.	TRBD1	TGCGCCAGCAGCTGGACAGGGTCCGAGCAGTACTTC	CASSWTGSEQYF
TRBV7-2	TRBJ1-1	.	.	TGTGCCAGCAGCCTTAGCAACGGGGCCCCACCGAACACTGAAGCTTTCTTT	CASSLSNGAPPNTEAFF
TRBV27	TRBJ2-1	.	.	TGTGCCAGCAGTTTATACGCTAGCTTCTCCTACAATGAGCAGTTCTTC	CASSLYASFSYNEQFF
TRBV19	TRBJ2-1	.	.	TGTGCCAGTAGTAGCCGGAGCTCCTACAATGAGCAGTTCTTC	CASSSRSSYNEQFF
TRBV5-6	TRBJ2-7	.	.	TGTGCCAGCAGCTTGGGGGGCCCGGGGCAGTACTTC	CASSLGGPGQYF
TRBV9	TRBJ1-6	.	TRBD1	TGTGCCAGCAGCTCCCCCCCAGACAGGGCCCGGTCACCCCTCCACTTT	CASSSPPDRARSPLHF
TRBV5-4	TRBJ2-7	once	TRBD2	TGTGCCACCCGGACTAGCGTCAGTTCCTACGAGCAGTACTTC	CATRTSVSSYEQYF
TRBV19	TRBJ1-2	.	.	TGTGCCAGTAGTGCAGCCCGACAAGGAGGTTTCTACACCTTC	CASSAARQGGFYTF
TRBV27	TRBJ2-7	.	.	TGTGCCAGCAGTTTAAGGCGGGACACCTCCTACGAGCAGTACTTC	CASSLRRDTSYEQYF
TRBV7-3	TRBJ1-1	.	.	TGTGCCAGCAGCTCAGGTTACGCGACTCAAACGGTCAGCTTT	CASSSGYATQTVSF
TRBV7-6	TRBJ2-3	.	TRBD1	TGTGCCAGCAGCCCGCGACAGGGTCGGGGCACAGATACGCAGTATTTT	CASSPRQGRGTDTQYF
TRBV28	TRBJ1-1	few	.	TGTGCCAGCAGTTTAGTAGTTAACACTGAAGCTTTCTTT	CASSLVVNTEAFF
TRBV25-1	TRBJ1-5	few	TRBD1	TGTGCCAGCAGTGCGCTTCGGGACAGCCCTAGGCCCCAGCATTTT	CASSALRDSPRPQHF
TRBV28	TRBJ2-3	.	.	TGTGCCAGCAGTTTACTGGCGCGCAACACAGATACGCAGTATTTT	CASSLLARNTDTQYF
TRBV7-2	TRBJ1-2	few	.	TGTGCCAGCAGCTTAGCACGCAAAAACTATGGCTACACCTTC	CASSLARKNYGYTF
TRBV6-2/TRBV6-3	TRBJ2-7	.	.	TGTGCCAGCAGTTACTCGATTCGGGCTGGAGATATCACCTACGAGCAGTACTTC	CASSYSIRAGDITYEQYF
TRBV6-5	TRBJ1-6	.	TRBD1	TGTGCCAGCAGTCGCCAGGGGGATAATTCACCCCTCCACTTT	CASSRQGDNSPLHF
TRBV7-2	TRBJ2-3	.	TRBD2	TGTGCCAGCAGCTTTTCCCCGACTAGCGGGGGATGGGGCACAGATACGCAGTATTTT	CASSFSPTSGGWGTDTQYF
TRBV12-3/TRBV12-4	TRBJ1-3	once	.	TGTGCCAGCAGTTTAGCTGGTGGAAACACCATATATTTT	CASSLAGGNTIYF
TRBV3-1/TRBV3-2	TRBJ1-4	.	TRBD1	TGTGCCAGCAGCTACCCCGGTTGGAGGGGGCCTGAAAAACTGTTTTTT	CASSYPGWRGPEKLFF
TRBV9	TRBJ2-2	.	.	TGTGCCAGCAGCGGATCCCAGGGGCGTACGGGGGAGCTGTTTTTT	CASSGSQGRTGELFF
TRBV19	TRBJ1-1	.	.	TGTGCCAGTAGCCCTCGTGGGGGAGGGACTGAAGCTTTCTTT	CASSPRGGGTEAFF
TRBV3-1/TRBV3-2	TRBJ2-4	.	TRBD1	TGTGCCAGCAGCCGGCCGGGACAGAGCCGAAACATTCAGTACTTC	CASSRPGQSRNIQYF
TRBV27	TRBJ1-5	.	TRBD1	TGTGCCAGCAACCCCCTCGGGACAGGGGACCTATATAGCAATCAGCCCCAGCATTTT	CASNPLGTGDLYSNQPQHF
TRBV12-3/TRBV12-4	TRBJ2-6	.	.	TGTGCCAGCAGTTCGCTGTCAGCCAACGTCCTGACTTTC	CASSSLSANVLTF
TRBV7-9	TRBJ1-1	.	.	TGTGCCAGCAGCCGGGCAATGAACACTGAAGCTTTCTTT	CASSRAMNTEAFF
TRBV30	TRBJ1-1	.	.	TGTGCCTTGGACCGTAGACCTGAAGCTTTCTTT	CALDRRPEAFF
TRBV2	TRBJ1-2	.	.	TGTGCCAGCAGTGTCATTCAGGAGAACTATGGCTACACCTTC	CASSVIQENYGYTF
TRBV7-2	TRBJ1-1	.	.	TGTGCCGGGCAGGGAGGAACTGAAGCTTTCTTT	CAGQGGTEAFF
TRBV7-2	TRBJ2-7	.	TRBD2	TGTGCCAGCAGCCCCCAGGGAGGGTTGGGCGAGCAGTACTTC	CASSPQGGLGEQYF
TRBV7-2	TRBJ2-3	.	.	TGTGCCAGCAGCTTAGGGCAGGGACGCACAGATACGCAGTATTTT	CASSLGQGRTDTQYF
TRBV7-2	TRBJ1-3	.	TRBD1	TGTGCCAGCAGCTCTCACAGGGGGCCAGGAAACACCATATATTTT	CASSSHRGPGNTIYF
TRBV2	TRBJ1-1	.	.	TGTGCCAGCAGCCCAGATCTTGAAGCTTTCTTT	CASSPDLEAFF
TRBV19	TRBJ1-5	.	.	TGTGCCAGTAGTTTACTAGCGATCAATCAGCCCCAGCATTTT	CASSLLAINQPQHF
TRBV5-6	TRBJ1-2	.	TRBD1	TGTGCCAGCAGCCCGTATACCGACAGGGGGCGACTGTATGGCTACACCTTC	CASSPYTDRGRLYGYTF
TRBV19	TRBJ1-2	.	.	TGTGCCAGTGACCGACAGGTTGGGGATGGCTATGGCTACACCTTC	CASDRQVGDGYGYTF
TRBV6-2/TRBV6-3	TRBJ2-6	.	TRBD1	TGTGCCAGCAGTTACTCGAGCGGACAGGGAAACGTCCTGACTTTC	CASSYSSGQGNVLTF
TRBV7-6	TRBJ1-4	.	TRBD1	TGTGCCAGCAGCTTTAGGACAGGGCTTGTCGGCGAAAAACTGTTTTTT	CASSFRTGLVGEKLFF
TRBV11-2	TRBJ2-2	.	.	TGTGCCAGCAGCCCGACGGGATGGAACACCGGGGAGCTGTTTTTT	CASSPTGWNTGELFF
TRBV11-2	TRBJ1-1	.	.	TGTGCCAGCAGCTTACGGCAGATGAACACTGAAGCTTTCTTT	CASSLRQMNTEAFF
TRBV4-2	TRBJ2-2	.	TRBD2	TGTGCCAGCAGCCCCGGGGGGTTGAACACCGGGGAGCTGTTTTTT	CASSPGGLNTGELFF
TRBV7-2	TRBJ2-7	.	.	TGTGCCAGCAGCTTATCACGAGGGGGGCTCTCCTACGAGCAGTACTTC	CASSLSRGGLSYEQYF
TRBV6-5	TRBJ1-5	.	.	TGTGCCAGCAGGGGGCGTAATAGCAATCAGCCCCAGCATTTT	CASRGRNSNQPQHF
TRBV2	TRBJ2-1	.	TRBD2	TGTGCCAGCAGTGATGGGAAATTGACTAGCGGGGATTCATTGTACAATGAGCAGTTCTTC	CASSDGKLTSGDSLYNEQFF